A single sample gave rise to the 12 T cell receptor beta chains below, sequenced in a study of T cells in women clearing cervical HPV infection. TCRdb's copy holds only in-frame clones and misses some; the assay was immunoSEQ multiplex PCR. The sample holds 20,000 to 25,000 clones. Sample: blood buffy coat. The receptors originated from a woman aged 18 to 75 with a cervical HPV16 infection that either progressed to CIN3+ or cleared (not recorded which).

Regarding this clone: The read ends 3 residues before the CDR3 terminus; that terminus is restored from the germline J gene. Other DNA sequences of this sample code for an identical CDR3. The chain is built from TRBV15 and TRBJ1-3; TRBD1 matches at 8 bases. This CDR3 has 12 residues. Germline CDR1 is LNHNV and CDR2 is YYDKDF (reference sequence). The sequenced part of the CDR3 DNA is TGTGCCACCAGCATAGGACAGGGTGCA. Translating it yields CATSIGQGA. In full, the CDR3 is CATSIGQGAIYF.

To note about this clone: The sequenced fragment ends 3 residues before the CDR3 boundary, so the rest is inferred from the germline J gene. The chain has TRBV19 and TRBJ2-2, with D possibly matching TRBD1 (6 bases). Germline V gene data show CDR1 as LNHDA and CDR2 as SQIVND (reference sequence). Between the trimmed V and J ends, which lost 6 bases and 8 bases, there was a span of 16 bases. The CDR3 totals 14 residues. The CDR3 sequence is CASRLQGESGELFF. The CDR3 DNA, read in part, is TGTGCCAGTAGGCTACAGGGTGAGTCGGGGGAG.

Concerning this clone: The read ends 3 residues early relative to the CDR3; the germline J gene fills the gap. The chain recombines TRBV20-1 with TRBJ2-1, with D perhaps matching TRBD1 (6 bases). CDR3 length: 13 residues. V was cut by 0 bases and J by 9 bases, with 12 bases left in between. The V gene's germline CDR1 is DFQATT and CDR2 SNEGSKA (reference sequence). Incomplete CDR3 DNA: TGCAGTGCTAGAGATCCCGAAGGGGGTGAG. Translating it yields CSARDPEGGE. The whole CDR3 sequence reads CSARDPEGGEQFF.

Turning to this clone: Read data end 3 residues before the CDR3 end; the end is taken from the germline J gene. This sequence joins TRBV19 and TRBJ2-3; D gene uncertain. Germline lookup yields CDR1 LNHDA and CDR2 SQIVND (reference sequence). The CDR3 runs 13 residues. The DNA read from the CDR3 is TGTGCCAGTAGTAGGGCAGGTCGAGAGACG. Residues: CASSRAGRET. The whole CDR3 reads CASSRAGRETQYF.

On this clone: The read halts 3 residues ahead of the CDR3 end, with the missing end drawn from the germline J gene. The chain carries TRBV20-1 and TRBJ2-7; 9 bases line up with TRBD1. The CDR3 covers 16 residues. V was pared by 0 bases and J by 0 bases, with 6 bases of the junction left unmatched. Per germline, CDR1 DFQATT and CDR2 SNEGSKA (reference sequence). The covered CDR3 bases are TGCAGTGCTAGAGATTGGGGGACAGGGTCCTCCTACGAG. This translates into CSARDWGTGSSYE. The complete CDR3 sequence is CSARDWGTGSSYEQYF.

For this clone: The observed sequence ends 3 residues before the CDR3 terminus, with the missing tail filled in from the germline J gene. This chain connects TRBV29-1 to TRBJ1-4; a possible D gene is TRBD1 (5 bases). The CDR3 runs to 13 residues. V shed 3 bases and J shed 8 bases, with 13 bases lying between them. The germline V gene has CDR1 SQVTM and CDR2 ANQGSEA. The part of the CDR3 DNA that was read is TGCAGCGTTGATCTACAGGCTGGAGAAAAA. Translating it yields CSVDLQAGEK. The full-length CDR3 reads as CSVDLQAGEKLFF.

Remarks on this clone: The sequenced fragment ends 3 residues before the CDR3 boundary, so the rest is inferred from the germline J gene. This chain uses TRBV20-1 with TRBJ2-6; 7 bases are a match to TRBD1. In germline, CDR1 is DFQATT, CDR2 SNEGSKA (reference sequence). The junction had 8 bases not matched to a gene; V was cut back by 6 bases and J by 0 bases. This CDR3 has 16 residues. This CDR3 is CSATDRTHSGANVLTF. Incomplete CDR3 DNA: TGCAGTGCCACGGACAGGACCCACTCTGGGGCCAACGTC.

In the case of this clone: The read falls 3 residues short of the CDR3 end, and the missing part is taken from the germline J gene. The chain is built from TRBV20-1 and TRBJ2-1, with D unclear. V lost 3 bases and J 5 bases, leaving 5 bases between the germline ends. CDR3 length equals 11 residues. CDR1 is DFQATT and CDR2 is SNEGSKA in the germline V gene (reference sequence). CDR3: CSASHHNEQFF. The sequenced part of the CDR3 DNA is TGCAGTGCTAGCCATCACAATGAG.

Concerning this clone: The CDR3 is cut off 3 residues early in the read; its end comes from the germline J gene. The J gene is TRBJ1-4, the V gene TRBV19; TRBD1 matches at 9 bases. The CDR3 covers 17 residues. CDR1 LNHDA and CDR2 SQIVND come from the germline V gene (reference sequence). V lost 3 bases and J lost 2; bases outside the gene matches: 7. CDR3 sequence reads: CASSMLNRGRTNEKLFF. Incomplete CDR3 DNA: TGTGCCAGTAGTATGCTAAACAGGGGGCGGACTAATGAAAAA.

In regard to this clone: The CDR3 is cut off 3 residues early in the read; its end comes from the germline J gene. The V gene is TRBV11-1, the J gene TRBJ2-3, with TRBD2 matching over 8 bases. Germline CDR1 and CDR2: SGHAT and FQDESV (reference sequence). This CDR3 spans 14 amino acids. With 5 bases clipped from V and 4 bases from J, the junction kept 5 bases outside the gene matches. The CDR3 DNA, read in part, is TGTGCCAGCAGCCAGCGGGAGTTGGCAGATACG. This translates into CASSQRELADT. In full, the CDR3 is CASSQRELADTQYF. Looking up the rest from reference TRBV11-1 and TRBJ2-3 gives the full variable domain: EAEVAQSPRYKITEKSQAVAFWCDPISGHATLYWYRQILGQGPELLVQFQDESVVDDSQLPKDRFSAERLKGVDSTLKIQPAELGDSAMYLCASSQRELADTQYFGPGTRLTVL.

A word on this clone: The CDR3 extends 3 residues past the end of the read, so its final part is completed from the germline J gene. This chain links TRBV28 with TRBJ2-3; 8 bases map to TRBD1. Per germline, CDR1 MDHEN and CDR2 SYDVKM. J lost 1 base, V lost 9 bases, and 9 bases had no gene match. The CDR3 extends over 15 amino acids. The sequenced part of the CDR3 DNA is TGTGCCAGTGCCAAACCGGGACAGGGCACAGATACG. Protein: CASAKPGQGTDT. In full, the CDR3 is CASAKPGQGTDTQYF.

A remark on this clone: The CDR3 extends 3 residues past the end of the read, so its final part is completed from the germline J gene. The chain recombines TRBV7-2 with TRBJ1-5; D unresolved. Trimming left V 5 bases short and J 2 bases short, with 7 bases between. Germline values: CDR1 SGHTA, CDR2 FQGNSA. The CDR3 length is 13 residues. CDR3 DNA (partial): TGTGCCAGCAGCGCCCCAGGCAATCAGCCC. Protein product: CASSAPGNQP. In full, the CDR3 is CASSAPGNQPQHF. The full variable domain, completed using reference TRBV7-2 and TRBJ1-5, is GAGVSQSPSNKVTEKGKDVELRCDPISGHTALYWYRQSLGQGLEFLIYFQGNSAPDKSGLPSDRFSAERTGGSVSTLTIQRTQQEDSAVYLCASSAPGNQPQHFGDGTRLSIL.